The next 19 T cell receptor beta chains were all read from a single sample in a study of molecular identifiers for immune sequencing clone quantification listed by TCRdb under 2018. Receptor amplification or capture employed PCR. For sequencing, an Illumina HiSeq 4000 was employed. TCRdb applied fastp at Q25 and MiXCR to the public reads, then kept only in-frame beta chains. Rows are combined by CDR3 protein, so each entry shows the most common genes and DNA. In this sample the table shows about 10,000 distinct CDR3 sequences, 15% to 20% of which occur a single time. Together, the top ten hold around 1.7% of the sample. The sample consisted of naive CD8+ T cells from blood, with Jurkat cell RNA spiked in. The cell subset or site label for this specimen denotes: FACS-sorted CD8+CD4-CCR7+CD45RA+ naive T cells. The receptors derive from a human donor in good health. Some libraries in this study had Jurkat cell RNA spiked in.

There are many counts of this clonotype. The chain carries TRBV11-2 and TRBJ2-2; the match to TRBD2 covers 8 bases. V gave up 5 bases and J gave up 3 bases; unmatched junction bases: 17. CDR3 length: 19 amino acids. From germline, CDR1 is SGHAT and CDR2 FQNNGV. CDR3 residues: CASSPSGPGGPGDTGELFF. In DNA form, the CDR3 reads TGTGCCAGCAGCCCAAGTGGGCCGGGAGGGCCTGGTGACACCGGGGAGCTGTTTTTT.

This clonotype came up a few times. The chain uses TRBV7-2 and TRBJ1-3; D gene uncertain. CDR3 size: 15 residues. CDR1 is SGHTA and CDR2 is FQGNSA in the germline V gene. With 1 base removed from V and 0 bases from J, the gap between germline ends came to 7 bases. The CDR3 reads CASSLDVFSGNTIYF. DNA of the CDR3: TGTGCCAGCAGCTTAGACGTATTCTCTGGAAACACCATATATTTT. The variable domain in full, completed from reference TRBV7-2 and TRBJ1-3, reads GAGVSQSPSNKVTEKGKDVELRCDPISGHTALYWYRQSLGQGLEFLIYFQGNSAPDKSGLPSDRFSAERTGGSVSTLTIQRTQQEDSAVYLCASSLDVFSGNTIYFGEGSWLTVV.

The rearrangement joins TRBV12-3 or TRBV12-4 to TRBJ2-4, with D unclear. The CDR3 loop spans 12 amino acids. Trimming took off 8 bases at V and 7 bases at J, with 12 bases between the two ends. The CDR3 sequence: CASGPGLNIQYF. The CDR3 DNA reads TGTGCCAGCGGCCCAGGTTTGAACATTCAGTACTTC.

The CDR3 protein is CASSPRVIDTDTQYF. The CDR3 DNA sequence: TGCGCCAGCAGCCCAAGGGTTATCGACACAGATACGCAGTATTTT. This chain uses TRBV4-3 with TRBJ2-3, with D unresolved. The V gene lost 4 bases and the J gene lost 2 bases, with 13 bases spanning the gap. CDR1 and CDR2 (germline): LGHNA, YSLEER. CDR3 length: 15 amino acids.

This clonotype was counted only a few times. V and J are TRBV20-1 and TRBJ2-7, with TRBD2 identical over 10 bases. Germline V gene lookup returns CDR1 DFQATT and CDR2 SNEGSKA (reference sequence). V shed 2 bases, J shed 0 bases, and the junction held 4 bases outside the gene matches. This CDR3 is built from 15 residues. The CDR3 is CSARIGLAASYEQYF. The DNA of the CDR3 is TGCAGTGCTAGAATCGGACTAGCGGCCTCCTACGAGCAGTACTTC.

This clonotype is deemed medium-sized. This rearrangement joins TRBV19 to TRBJ2-2, with no clear D. CDR1 LNHDA and CDR2 SQIVND come from the germline V gene (reference sequence). CDR3 length equals 16 residues. The V end was cut by 3 bases, the J end by 0 bases, with 11 bases between. In DNA, the CDR3 is TGTGCCAGTAGTATGGCCTACCTCGCGAACACCGGGGAGCTGTTTTTT. This encodes CASSMAYLANTGELFF.

This clonotype has ten or more counts. The chain employs TRBV27 and TRBJ2-3, with 11 positions matching TRBD2. J lost 4 bases, V lost 2 bases, and 5 bases had no gene match. There are 16 residues in the CDR3. Germline CDR1 MNHEY, CDR2 SMNVEV (reference sequence). In nucleotides, the CDR3 is TGTGCCAGCAGTTTAAGGCTAGCGGGAGGACCAGATACGCAGTATTTT. It is translated as CASSLRLAGGPDTQYF.

This clonotype ranks as medium-sized (0.01 to 0.1%). The J gene is TRBJ2-1, the V gene TRBV5-1; TRBD2 matches at 7 bases. Unmatched junction bases numbered 7, after V lost 1 base and J lost 6 bases. Germline values: CDR1 SGHRS, CDR2 YFSETQ. The CDR3 has 15 residues. The CDR3: CASSLWGEGPNEQFF. In nucleotides, the CDR3 is TGCGCCAGCAGCTTGTGGGGGGAGGGCCCCAATGAGCAGTTCTTC.

Turning to this clonotype: Compared with germline, one end of the junction differs, possibly owing to a read error. The chain uses TRBV6-5 and TRBJ2-3, with D possibly TRBD2 on 6 matching bases. Germline V gene sequence: CDR1 MNHEY, CDR2 SVGAGI. The length of the CDR3 is 15 residues. For the CDR3, the DNA is TGTGCCAGCTGTTACGGGGCGGGAATTTGGGATACGCAGTATTTT. Its translation is CASCYGAGIWDTQYF.

This clonotype is classed as medium-sized. This chain joins TRBV27 and TRBJ2-7; D possibly uses TRBD1 or TRBD2 (5 bases each). CDR3 length: 16 residues. CDR1 MNHEY and CDR2 SMNVEV come from the germline V gene (reference sequence). Trimming removed 6 bases from V and 3 bases from J, with 21 bases in between. CDR3 protein: CASSPTPTGGRYEQYF. The CDR3 region has the DNA TGTGCCAGCAGCCCCACCCCCACAGGAGGACGCTACGAGCAGTACTTC.

This clonotype was observed a handful of times. J is TRBJ2-7 and V is TRBV2; D is undetermined. Per germline, CDR1 SNHLY and CDR2 FYNNEI. The CDR3 sequence is 12 residues long. Trimming removed 2 bases at V and 6 bases at J, with 8 bases between. The CDR3 sequence: CASSEFLGEQYF. In DNA, the CDR3 is TGTGCCAGCAGTGAATTTCTAGGCGAGCAGTACTTC.

Judged by abundance, this clonotype is medium-sized. V usage is TRBV30 and J usage is TRBJ2-7; TRBD1 agrees at 11 bases. Germline lookup yields CDR1 GTSNPN and CDR2 SVGIG (reference sequence). After removal of 0 bases from V and 7 bases from J, the junction contained 14 bases not matched to a gene. The CDR3 sequence is 17 residues long. CDR3 in DNA: TGTGCCTGGAGTGTACCGTTTTTGGACAGGGGGCTTTGGGAGCAGTACTTC. This gives the protein CAWSVPFLDRGLWEQYF.

This clonotype was counted at least ten times. The chain couples TRBV11-2 to TRBJ2-1, with TRBD2 matching over 11 bases. The ends lost 1 base at V and 13 bases at J; junction bases unmatched: 6. CDR1 SGHAT and CDR2 FQNNGV come from the germline V gene. The CDR3 has 14 amino acids. The CDR3 bases are TGTGCCAGCAGCTTAGGTCTAGCGGGAGGTCCTCAGTTCTTC. Its protein is CASSLGLAGGPQFF.

This clonotype has a count of ten or more. The J gene is TRBJ2-7, the V gene TRBV20-1, with D unresolved. This CDR3 is built from 14 residues. Trimming stripped 2 bases from V and 0 bases from J, with 11 bases between. CDR1 and CDR2 (germline): DFQATT, SNEGSKA (reference sequence). CDR3 DNA: TGCAGTGCTAGACCCTATGAGAGCTCCTACGAGCAGTACTTC. Its protein product is CSARPYESSYEQYF.

This clonotype has ten or more counts. This rearrangement joins TRBV7-8 to TRBJ2-7; 7 nucleotides line up with TRBD2. The germline gives CDR1 SGHVS, CDR2 FQNEAQ. The CDR3 runs to 14 residues. After removal of 5 bases from V and 6 bases from J, the junction contained 10 bases not matched to a gene. CDR3 in amino acids: CASSKPGLEVEQYF. The CDR3 nucleotides read TGTGCCAGCAGCAAGCCTGGACTAGAGGTCGAGCAGTACTTC.

This clonotype was counted a few times. V usage is TRBV6-5 and J usage is TRBJ2-7; D may be TRBD1 (6 bases). The CDR3 contains 14 residues. Germline CDR1 and CDR2: MNHEY and SVGAGI. Trimming removed 6 bases from V and 3 bases from J, with 15 bases in between. The CDR3 DNA follows: TGTGCCAGCAGATTAGGGGGTTCTGTCTACGAGCAGTACTTC. It encodes CASRLGGSVYEQYF.

Note on this clonotype: A much larger clone lies a single base off, so this may be a read error. This chain links TRBV28 with TRBJ2-7; D possibly uses TRBD1 or TRBD2 (5 bases each). Trimming took 7 bases from V and 2 from J, leaving 15 bases between them. The CDR3 runs 14 residues. Germline values: CDR1 MDHEN, CDR2 SYDVKM. CDR3 region: CASNPPGRPYEQYF. In nucleotides, the CDR3 is TGTGCCAGCAACCCCCCGGGGCGGCCCTACGAGCAGTACTTC.

This clonotype was picked up many times. The chain couples TRBV19 to TRBJ2-7, with 7 bases that match TRBD1. From germline, CDR1 is LNHDA and CDR2 SQIVND (reference sequence). This CDR3 contains 13 residues. V was pared by 4 bases and J by 5 bases, with 5 bases of the junction left unmatched. This CDR3 is CASSTGTVNEQYF. CDR3 coding DNA: TGTGCCAGTAGTACCGGGACAGTAAACGAGCAGTACTTC.

This sequence joins TRBV19 and TRBJ1-1; no clear D gene. This CDR3 region has 12 residues. The V gene's germline CDR1 is LNHDA and CDR2 SQIVND (reference sequence). V was clipped by 6 bases and J by 7 bases, with 12 bases between them. The DNA for the CDR3 is TGTGCCAGTAGCGGTCATTGGTTTGAAGCTTTCTTT. Protein sequence: CASSGHWFEAFF. Complete variable domain (other parts from reference TRBV19 and TRBJ1-1): DGGITQSPKYLFRKEGQNVTLSCEQNLNHDAMYWYRQDPGQGLRLIYYSQIVNDFQKGDIAEGYSVSREKKESFPLTVTSAQKNPTAFYLCASSGHWFEAFFGQGTRLTVV.